This entry lists 12 T cell receptor beta chains sequenced from one sample in a study of shared clonotypes between healthy human individuals. Profiled with immunoSEQ multiplex PCR; TCRdb holds only in-frame clones, not every one. The sample lists about 380,000 clones, roughly 96% occurring once. The sequenced material came from memory CD8+ T cells sorted from blood. Subset noted: CD45RO+ cells pooled with CCR7-negative TemRA cells. These receptors came from a young man in good health.

This clone is a singleton in its sample. The rearrangement joins TRBV18 to TRBJ1-2; no firm D call. Germline-derived CDR1 and CDR2 are KGHSH and LQKENI. Trimming took 3 bases from V and 0 from J, leaving 11 bases between them. CDR3 length: 15 amino acids. CDR3 nucleotide sequence: TGTGCCAGCTCACCTTCGGAGCAGACTAACTATGGCTACACCTTC. As protein: CASSPSEQTNYGYTF.

The rearrangement links TRBV5-4 to TRBJ2-7, with D perhaps TRBD1 (6 bases). Per the germline V gene, CDR1 is SGHNT and CDR2 is YYREEE (reference sequence). The CDR3 is made up of 13 amino acids. V was cut by 0 bases and J by 4 bases, with 8 bases left in between. CDR3 protein: CASSLGQVYEQYF. The CDR3 DNA sequence: TGTGCCAGCAGCTTGGGACAGGTTTACGAGCAGTACTTC.

The rearrangement uses TRBV9 and TRBJ2-3; D possibly corresponds to TRBD2 (5 bases). Germline V lookup: CDR1 SGDLS, CDR2 YYNGEE. Trimming pared 0 bases from V and 2 bases from J, leaving 16 bases between. This CDR3 is built from 17 residues. CDR3 DNA: TGTGCCAGCAGCGTAGGAGTAGGACTGTCCCACACAGATACGCAGTATTTT. Its translation is CASSVGVGLSHTDTQYF.

DNA for the CDR3: TGTGCCAGCAGTGACCCGGGACAGGCCACTGAAGCTTTCTTT. Amino acids: CASSDPGQATEAFF. The V and J genes are TRBV6-1 and TRBJ1-1; TRBD1 aligns across 8 bases. CDR3 length: 14 amino acids. Germline-derived CDR1 and CDR2 are MNHNS and SASEGT. Trimming removed 3 bases from V and 4 bases from J; junction bases left unmatched: 4.

The chain carries TRBV7-6 and TRBJ2-3; a weak D match, TRBD1 (6 bases). CDR1 is SGHVS and CDR2 is FNYEAQ in the germline V gene. Deletions cut 5 bases from V and 4 bases from J, with 16 bases between. The CDR3 is 15 amino acids. The CDR3 bases are TGTGCCAGCAGCCCTCCAGGGGTTCCAGCAGATACGCAGTATTTT. Amino acid sequence: CASSPPGVPADTQYF. Full variable domain (missing parts from reference TRBV7-6 and TRBJ2-3): GAGVSQSPRYKVTKRGQDVALRCDPISGHVSLYWYRQALGQGPEFLTYFNYEAQQDKSGLPNDRFSAERPEGSISTLTIQRTEQRDSAMYRCASSPPGVPADTQYFGPGTRLTVL.

This clone has a single count. This CDR3 is also generated by other DNA sequences in the sample. As DNA, the CDR3 is TGTGCCTGGACATCTGGAAACACCATATATTTT. The encoded protein is CAWTSGNTIYF. The V gene is TRBV30, the J gene TRBJ1-3; D gene uncertain. The germline V and J ends were trimmed by 4 bases and 1 base, with 2 bases remaining between them. The length of the CDR3 is 11 residues. Germline values: CDR1 GTSNPN, CDR2 SVGIG (reference sequence).

The chain joins TRBV11-2 to TRBJ2-4; 9 bases match TRBD2. CDR3 length: 17 amino acids. The junction had 14 bases not matched to a gene; V was cut back by 4 bases and J by 7 bases. CDR1 is SGHAT and CDR2 is FQNNGV in the germline V gene. The CDR3 is CASSSIGPGGRGNIQYF. In DNA, the CDR3 is TGTGCCAGCAGCTCCATAGGCCCGGGCGGGAGGGGGAACATTCAGTACTTC.

DNA for the CDR3: TGCAGCGCAGCCGGGACTAGCGGGAGTAAGGTCGAGCAGTACTTC. It specifies CSAAGTSGSKVEQYF. The gene calls are TRBV29-1 and TRBJ2-7, with TRBD2 identical over 14 bases. Germline V gene lookup returns CDR1 SQVTM and CDR2 ANQGSEA. V lost 7 bases to trimming and J lost 6 bases; unmatched junction nucleotides: 11. The CDR3 covers 15 residues.

The J gene is TRBJ2-1, the V gene TRBV5-1, with D possibly being TRBD2 (6 bases). The CDR3 runs 15 residues. Trimming stripped 4 bases from V and 3 bases from J, with 14 bases between. CDR1 SGHRS and CDR2 YFSETQ come from the germline V gene. The CDR3: CASSPVPSDYNEQFF. The CDR3 DNA sequence: TGCGCCAGCAGCCCGGTTCCTAGCGACTACAATGAGCAGTTCTTC. The variable domain in full, completed from reference TRBV5-1 and TRBJ2-1, reads KAGVTQTPRYLIKTRGQQVTLSCSPISGHRSVSWYQQTPGQGLQFLFEYFSETQRNKGNFPGRFSGRQFSNSRSEMNVSTLELGDSALYLCASSPVPSDYNEQFFGPGTRLTVL.

Comments on this clone: Different DNA sequences within this sample yield the same CDR3. This sequence joins TRBV5-1 and TRBJ2-2, with 8 bases aligning to TRBD2. V was clipped by 1 base and J by 3 bases; unmatched bases: 2. The germline gives CDR1 SGHRS, CDR2 YFSETQ. The CDR3 has 15 residues. This CDR3 is CASSLTSGYTGELFF. The CDR3 coding sequence is TGCGCCAGCAGCTTGACTAGCGGATACACCGGGGAGCTGTTTTTT. Full variable domain (rest looked up from reference TRBV5-1 and TRBJ2-2): KAGVTQTPRYLIKTRGQQVTLSCSPISGHRSVSWYQQTPGQGLQFLFEYFSETQRNKGNFPGRFSGRQFSNSRSEMNVSTLELGDSALYLCASSLTSGYTGELFFGEGSRLTVL.

This clone has only one observation. J is TRBJ1-2 and V is TRBV7-9; D possibly corresponds to TRBD1 (5 bases). V gave up 2 bases and J gave up 4 bases, with 14 bases separating them. This CDR3 is 15 amino acids long. Germline CDR1 reads SEHNR; CDR2 reads FQNEAQ (reference sequence). For the CDR3, the DNA is TGTGCCAGCAGCTTAAAGGGGCAGGGATTCTATGGCTACACCTTC. Its protein is CASSLKGQGFYGYTF.

The chain combines TRBV10-1 with TRBJ2-5; D unresolved. The CDR3 contains 13 residues. V shed 4 bases and J shed 3 bases, with 9 bases lying between them. Germline CDR1 is WNHNN and CDR2 is SYGVQD (reference sequence). The CDR3 DNA is TGCGCCAGCAGTGCGATAGTAGAAGAGACCCAGTACTTC. Translated, it gives CASSAIVEETQYF.